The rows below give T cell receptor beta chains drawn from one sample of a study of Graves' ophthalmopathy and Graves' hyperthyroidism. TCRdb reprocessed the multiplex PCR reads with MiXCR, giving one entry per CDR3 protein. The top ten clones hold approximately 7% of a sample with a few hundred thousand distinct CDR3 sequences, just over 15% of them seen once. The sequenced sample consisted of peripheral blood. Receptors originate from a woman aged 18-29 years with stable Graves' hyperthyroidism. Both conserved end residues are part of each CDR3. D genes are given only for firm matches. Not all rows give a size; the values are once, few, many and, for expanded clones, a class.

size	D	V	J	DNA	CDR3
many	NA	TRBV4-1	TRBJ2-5	TGCGCCAGCAGCCAAGACTTGACAGGGTGGGGGGTAGAGACCCAGTACTTC	CASSQDLTGWGVETQYF
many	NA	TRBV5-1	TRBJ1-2	TGCGCCAGCAGCTTCGAGGGGCATAGGGTTGGCTACACCTTC	CASSFEGHRVGYTF
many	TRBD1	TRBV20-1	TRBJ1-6	TGCAGTGCTAGAGATACAGGGGAACAATCCTATAATTCACCCCTCCACTTT	CSARDTGEQSYNSPLHF
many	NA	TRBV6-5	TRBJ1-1	TGTGCCAGCAGTTTTGCAGGAATGAACACTGAAGCTTTCTTT	CASSFAGMNTEAFF
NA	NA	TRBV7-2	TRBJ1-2	TGTGCCAGCAGTGTACTAGGATCCGGTGGCTACACCTTC	CASSVLGSGGYTF
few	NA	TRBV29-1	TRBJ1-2	TGCAGCGTTGAAGGACGGAACTATGGCTACACCTTC	CSVEGRNYGYTF
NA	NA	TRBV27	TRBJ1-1	TGTGCCAGCAGTTCGTTAATTGGGGGTTCTGAAGCTTTCTTT	CASSSLIGGSEAFF
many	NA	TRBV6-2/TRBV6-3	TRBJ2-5	TGTGCCAGCAGCCAAGGCGCCCTATGGGAAGAGACCCAGTACTTC	CASSQGALWEETQYF
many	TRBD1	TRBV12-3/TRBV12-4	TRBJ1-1	TGTGCCAGCAGTTTCGGGCAGGGGGCTGAGAACACTGAAGCTTTCTTT	CASSFGQGAENTEAFF
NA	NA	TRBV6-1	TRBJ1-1	TGTGCCAGCAGCCCCACCCACATCGAGAACACTGAAGCTTTCTTT	CASSPTHIENTEAFF
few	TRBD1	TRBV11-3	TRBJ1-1	TGTGCCAGCAGCTTCTCCGGGACAGGGAACACTGAAGCTTTCTTT	CASSFSGTGNTEAFF
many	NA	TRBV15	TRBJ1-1	TGTGCCACCAGCAGAGGGGGGAAGGTAACTGAAGCTTTCTTT	CATSRGGKVTEAFF
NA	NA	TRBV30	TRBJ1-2	NA	CAWSPFGQGIFTF